What follows are 32 T cell receptor beta chains derived from one specimen sequenced in a study of molecular identifiers for immune sequencing clone quantification (dated by TCRdb to the late 2010s). The library was generated by PCR. Sequencing was carried out with a NextSeq 500. The public sequencing data were trimmed at Q25 with fastp and processed into clonotypes with MiXCR by TCRdb, which kept only in-frame beta chains. A single entry per CDR3 protein holds the most common genes and DNA from its merged rows. A total of approximately 97,000 distinct CDR3 sequences appear in this sample, more than 20% of them only once. Jointly, the top ten make up 0.85% to 0.95% of the sample. Sequencing was done on a sample of naive CD8+ T cells from blood, with Jurkat cell RNA spiked in. What this sample's cell subset or site label stands for: FACS-sorted CD8+CD4-CCR7+CD45RA+ naive T cells. These receptor sequences come from a human donor in good health. Some libraries in this study had Jurkat cell RNA spiked in.

Notes on this clonotype: The junction departs from germline at one end; a sequencing error may be responsible. The chain is built from TRBV4-1 and TRBJ2-7; 7 bases agree with TRBD2. The CDR3 has 15 residues. The germline CDR1 and CDR2 sequences are MGHRA and YSYEKL. The CDR3 loop reads CTSSQTVRDYYEQHF. DNA of the CDR3: TGCACCAGCAGCCAAACTGTCCGGGACTACTACGAGCAGCACTTC.

This clonotype was seen at least ten times. The V gene is TRBV11-2, the J gene TRBJ1-1; D is ambiguous. The germline V and J ends were trimmed by 5 bases and 9 bases, with 16 bases remaining between them. Germline CDR1 and CDR2: SGHAT and FQNNGV. The CDR3 loop spans 13 amino acids. In nucleotides, the CDR3 is TGTGCCAGCAGCACCCCGGCCGGGGAACAAGCTTTCTTT. Its translation is CASSTPAGEQAFF.

Turning to this clonotype: This may arise from a read error, as a much more abundant clone is one base away. V usage is TRBV19 and J usage is TRBJ2-5; 11 positions match TRBD1. There are 17 residues in the CDR3. Unmatched junction bases numbered 5, after V lost 1 base and J lost 1 base. Germline CDR1 is LNHDA and CDR2 is SQIVND (reference sequence). Here the CDR3 reads CASSIGTGGEGQETQYF. CDR3 nucleotides: TGTGCCAGTAGTATAGGGACAGGGGGCGAGGGCCAAGAGACCCAGTACTTC.

Ten or more counts support this clonotype. J is TRBJ2-7 and V is TRBV19; TRBD1 aligns across 7 bases. Germline CDR1 and CDR2: LNHDA and SQIVND (reference sequence). The CDR3 sequence is 15 residues long. V dropped 5 bases and J dropped 3; count of bases not matched to a gene: 10. CDR3 bases: TGTGCCAGTAGTGCGTCCGGGACAGCATTCTACGAGCAGTACTTC. It translates to CASSASGTAFYEQYF.

The chain links TRBV4-3 to TRBJ1-5; TRBD1 aligns across 8 bases. Germline loops: CDR1 LGHNA, CDR2 YSLEER. The CDR3 is 15 amino acids. J was trimmed by 6 bases and V by 1 base; bases with no gene match: 5. Written as DNA, the CDR3 is TGCGCCAGCAGCCAAGGGACAGGGTATAGTCAGCCCCAGCATTTT. This translates into CASSQGTGYSQPQHF.

The chain uses TRBV3-1 and TRBJ2-3; D is possibly TRBD2 (6 bases). V was pared by 1 base and J by 5 bases, with 10 bases between. The CDR3 is made up of 14 amino acids. Germline V CDR1 and CDR2: LGHDT, YNNKEL (reference sequence). In DNA form, the CDR3 reads TGTGCCAGCAGCCAAGGAGCGGGTATAGATACGCAGTATTTT. Translating it yields CASSQGAGIDTQYF.

On this clonotype: A much larger clone lies a single base off, so this may be a read error. This chain uses TRBV7-9 with TRBJ2-7, with 7 bases matching TRBD2. Looked up from germline, CDR1 is SEHNR and CDR2 is FQNEAQ (reference sequence). The CDR3 loop spans 12 amino acids. DNA of the CDR3: TGTGCCTGCAGGATGGGAGGGTCCGAGCAGTACTTC. The encoded protein is CACRMGGSEQYF.

To note about this clonotype: A read error is possible here, since a much larger clone lies one base away. The CDR3 does not end in the conserved phenylalanine or tryptophan, so this is likely a read error. V is TRBV7-9 and J is TRBJ1-2, with TRBD1 matching 11 bases. CDR1 is SEHNR, CDR2 FQNEAQ, per germline (reference sequence). The trim removed 4 bases at V and 4 bases at J, leaving 5 bases unmatched. The CDR3 spans 15 residues. The CDR3 here is CASSSGTGGVYGYTY. Written as DNA, the CDR3 is TGTGCCAGCAGCTCCGGGACAGGGGGGGTCTATGGCTACACCTAC.

This clonotype came up a few times. A much larger clone is a single base away; this may be a read error. The chain carries TRBV6-2 or TRBV6-3 and TRBJ1-5, with TRBD1 matching 9 bases. The CDR3 has 15 amino acids. CDR1 MNHEY and CDR2 SVGEGT come from the germline V gene. The ends lost 9 bases at V and 6 bases at J; junction bases unmatched: 12. CDR3 in amino acids: CASRAGTGISQPQHF. DNA of the CDR3: TGTGCCAGTCGAGCCGGGACAGGGATTAGTCAGCCCCAGCATTTT.

The chain has TRBV19 and TRBJ2-1; D could derive from TRBD1 or TRBD2 (5 bases each). Germline-derived CDR1 and CDR2 are LNHDA and SQIVND (reference sequence). Between the trimmed V and J ends, which lost 1 base and 2 bases, there was a span of 9 bases. CDR3 size: 15 residues. The CDR3 sequence: CASSIGGTPYNEQFF. The CDR3 nucleotides are TGTGCCAGTAGTATAGGGGGGACCCCCTACAATGAGCAGTTCTTC.

As concerns this clonotype: Given a much more abundant clone one base away, this may be a read error. This chain links TRBV11-2 with TRBJ2-1, with TRBD2 as a possible D gene (7 bases). CDR1 is SGHAT and CDR2 is FQNNGV in the germline V gene. CDR3 size: 16 residues. The CDR3 sequence is CASSLPAGAIYNEQSF. The CDR3 DNA reads TGTGCCAGCAGCTTACCCGCGGGGGCTATCTACAATGAGCAGTCCTTC.

A few counts support this clonotype. The chain recombines TRBV6-4 with TRBJ2-3; D is unresolved. Trimming removed 5 bases from V and 2 bases from J, with 20 bases in between. This CDR3 has 17 amino acids. The germline CDR1 and CDR2 sequences are MRHNA and SNTAGT. CDR3 in DNA: TGTGCCAGCAGTCTAAACCCGACATATCCCGTCACAGATACGCAGTATTTT. It is translated as CASSLNPTYPVTDTQYF.

This clonotype was seen only a few times. The chain uses TRBV27 and TRBJ2-1; no definite D call. There are 13 residues in the CDR3. Germline assignment: CDR1 MNHEY and CDR2 SMNVEV (reference sequence). The V gene lost 5 bases and the J gene lost 6 bases, with 11 bases spanning the gap. This CDR3 is CASSPTNINEQFF. The CDR3 nucleotides are TGTGCCAGCAGTCCCACTAATATCAATGAGCAGTTCTTC.

This clonotype was picked up many times. The V and J genes are TRBV7-9 and TRBJ2-1; TRBD1 matches 7 bases. The CDR3 has 15 residues. With V trimmed by 4 bases and J by 7 bases, 10 bases remained unmatched. CDR1 and CDR2 from the germline V gene are SEHNR and FQNEAQ (reference sequence). CDR3 in DNA: TGTGCCAGCAGCTCTCAGACAGGGTCGGGAAATGAGCAGTTCTTC. As protein: CASSSQTGSGNEQFF.

This clonotype appeared many times. V is TRBV27 and J is TRBJ2-5; TRBD2 matches at 12 bases. The J segment lost 4 bases and the V segment lost 5 bases, leaving 2 bases of the junction unmatched. This CDR3 region has 14 residues. Per the germline V gene, CDR1 is MNHEY and CDR2 is SMNVEV (reference sequence). CDR3 amino acids: CASSKLAGGETQYF. CDR3 nucleotide sequence: TGTGCCAGCAGTAAACTAGCGGGGGGAGAGACCCAGTACTTC.

This clonotype was detected ten times or more. The genes are TRBV7-9 and TRBJ1-5; TRBD1 is a possible D gene (5 bases). From germline, CDR1 is SEHNR and CDR2 FQNEAQ (reference sequence). V dropped 0 bases and J dropped 2 bases, with 11 bases sitting between them. The CDR3 sequence is 16 residues long. The CDR3 loop is CASSLAQGSRNQPQHF. The CDR3 DNA reads as TGTGCCAGCAGCTTAGCGCAGGGCAGCCGCAATCAGCCCCAGCATTTT.

This clonotype was seen only a few times. A read error is possible here, since a much larger clone lies one base away. V is TRBV4-2 and J is TRBJ1-1; D remains unclear. This CDR3 comprises 14 residues. The V gene's germline CDR1 is LGHNA and CDR2 YNFKEQ. The V and J ends lost 1 base and 3 bases respectively, with 9 bases between them. Here the CDR3 DNA reads TGTGCCAGCAGCCAAGCCAGAGGAGACACTGAAGCTTTCTTT. It encodes CASSQARGDTEAFF.

This chain joins TRBV4-1 and TRBJ2-3, with 11 positions matching TRBD2. V dropped 0 bases and J dropped 7; count of bases not matched to a gene: 18. The CDR3 runs to 20 residues. Per the germline V gene, CDR1 is MGHRA and CDR2 is YSYEKL. CDR3 loop: CASSQEGGSRLAGFGYTQYF. CDR3 bases: TGCGCCAGCAGCCAAGAAGGGGGGTCAAGACTAGCGGGATTTGGATATACGCAGTATTTT.

There are many counts of this clonotype. The genes are TRBV3-1 and TRBJ2-5, with TRBD2 as a possible D gene (6 bases). The CDR3 is 16 residues long. Germline-derived CDR1 and CDR2 are LGHDT and YNNKEL (reference sequence). Trimming took 5 bases from V and 4 from J, leaving 20 bases between them. The CDR3 reads CASSSRLPGGRETQYF. The CDR3 DNA reads as TGTGCCAGCAGCTCACGACTGCCCGGAGGGAGAGAGACCCAGTACTTC.

For this clonotype: A read error may account for a junction end that differs from germline. The chain couples TRBV4-1 to TRBJ1-1; D is unresolved. The CDR3 length is 14 residues. Looked up from germline, CDR1 is MGHRA and CDR2 is YSYEKL. In DNA, the CDR3 is TGCGCCCGCAGCCGTAGTTACGGATCCACTGAAGCTTTCTTT. Residues: CARSRSYGSTEAFF.

There are many counts of this clonotype. This chain connects TRBV29-1 to TRBJ2-1, with 7 positions matching TRBD1. This CDR3 region has 14 residues. CDR1 and CDR2 (germline): SQVTM, ANQGSEA. Trimming took 7 bases from V and 0 from J; bases not matched to a gene: 6. CDR3 DNA sequence: TGCAGCGGATCAGGGGGTAGCTCCTACAATGAGCAGTTCTTC. It codes for CSGSGGSSYNEQFF.

Worth noting for this clonotype: A much larger clone differs from this one at a single base, so this may be a read error. The chain recombines TRBV4-1 with TRBJ1-1, with 10 bases aligning to TRBD1. Germline CDR1 is MGHRA and CDR2 is YSYEKL. The CDR3 extends over 14 amino acids. CDR3 in DNA: TGCGCCAGCAGCTTACGGACAGGGGGGACTGAAGCTTCCTTT. Residues: CASSLRTGGTEASF.

This clonotype was detected ten times or more. CDR3 bases: TGTGCCAGCGGACGGACGGCGTACGAGCAGTACTTC. It is translated as CASGRTAYEQYF. The rearrangement links TRBV25-1 to TRBJ2-7; D ambiguous. V gave up 8 bases and J gave up 4 bases, with 12 bases separating them. CDR3 length: 12 residues. Germline V gives CDR1 MGHDK, CDR2 SYGVNS.

This clonotype was counted many times. The genes are TRBV28 and TRBJ2-7; D might be TRBD1 (5 bases). The CDR3 is 16 residues long. Trimming removed 5 bases from V and 1 base from J, with 18 bases in between. Germline V gives CDR1 MDHEN, CDR2 SYDVKM. CDR3 loop: CASSPIRGAGSYEQYF. DNA for the CDR3: TGTGCCAGCAGTCCCATTAGGGGTGCCGGTTCCTACGAGCAGTACTTC.

There are many counts of this clonotype. The V and J genes are TRBV9 and TRBJ2-5; perhaps TRBD1 as D (6 bases). The CDR3 contains 13 residues. Germline CDR1 SGDLS, CDR2 YYNGEE. V lost 4 bases and J 3 bases, leaving 10 bases between the germline ends. This chain's CDR3 is CASSTWTEETQYF. In DNA form, the CDR3 reads TGTGCCAGCAGCACTTGGACAGAAGAGACCCAGTACTTC.

This clonotype was seen a few times. J is TRBJ2-3 and V is TRBV12-5, with D perhaps matching TRBD2 (6 bases). From germline, CDR1 is LGHNT and CDR2 FRNRAP. The CDR3 has 15 residues. Trimming took off 5 bases at V and 5 bases at J, with 17 bases between the two ends. Written as DNA, the CDR3 is TGTGCTAGTGGTCCCGCTTGGGGGGAGGTAGATACGCAGTATTTT. Its protein is CASGPAWGEVDTQYF. Drawing the rest from reference TRBV12-5 and TRBJ2-3, the complete variable domain is DARVTQTPRHKVTEMGQEVTMRCQPILGHNTVFWYRQTMMQGLELLAYFRNRAPLDDSGMPKDRFSAEMPDATLATLKIQPSEPRDSAVYFCASGPAWGEVDTQYFGPGTRLTVL.

A few counts support this clonotype. V gene TRBV5-1 combines with J gene TRBJ1-3; D gene unclear. The CDR3 is 15 residues long. The germline gives CDR1 SGHRS, CDR2 YFSETQ. The V end lost 0 bases, the J end lost 2 bases, and 9 bases lay between the germline ends. For the CDR3, the DNA is TGCGCCAGCAGCTTGGAACTCGCCGCTGGAAACACCATATATTTT. Its translation: CASSLELAAGNTIYF.

This clonotype appeared a few times. Here the CDR3 DNA reads TGTGCCACCGCGGGGCGGCGGGGCGAGACCCAGTACTTC. Translation gives CATAGRRGETQYF. The genes are TRBV6-6 and TRBJ2-5; maybe TRBD2 (6 bases). The V and J ends lost 10 bases and 5 bases respectively, with 17 bases between them. CDR3 size: 13 residues. Per germline, CDR1 MNHNY and CDR2 SVGAGI (reference sequence).

This clonotype was seen more than once but under ten times. This rearrangement joins TRBV7-9 to TRBJ2-3; D call uncertain. V was shortened by 6 bases and J by 4 bases, with 20 bases between the two germline ends. This CDR3 region has 16 residues. The germline CDR1 and CDR2 sequences are SEHNR and FQNEAQ (reference sequence). CDR3 in amino acids: CASRRAGSKQADTQYF. The CDR3 DNA follows: TGTGCCAGCAGGAGAGCCGGATCTAAGCAGGCAGATACGCAGTATTTT.

As for this clonotype: With a much larger clone just one base away, this may be a read error. This chain joins TRBV20-1 and TRBJ2-1; weak D call: TRBD2 (6 bases). Germline V gene data show CDR1 as DFQATT and CDR2 as SNEGSKA (reference sequence). The CDR3 extends over 16 amino acids. The CDR3 sequence is CGARPHSAGAINEQFF. The CDR3 bases are TGCGGTGCTAGACCCCACTCAGCGGGCGCCATCAATGAGCAGTTCTTC.

On this clonotype itself: A much larger clone is a single base away; this may be a read error. This rearrangement joins TRBV2 to TRBJ1-1; maybe TRBD1 (5 bases). This CDR3 contains 13 residues. Germline-derived CDR1 and CDR2 are SNHLY and FYNNEI. The CDR3 here is CASRGGFDTEASF. DNA for the CDR3: TGTGCCAGCCGGGGGGGGTTCGACACTGAAGCTTCCTTT.

This clonotype was recorded at least ten times. This chain links TRBV4-1 with TRBJ1-5, with D uncertain. Trimming stripped 2 bases from V and 2 bases from J, with 10 bases between. CDR3 length: 15 residues. CDR1 is MGHRA and CDR2 is YSYEKL in the germline V gene. CDR3 sequence (DNA): TGCGCCAGCAGCCAACGTTCTGGGGGCAATCAGCCCCAGCATTTT. It specifies CASSQRSGGNQPQHF.